Below, one T cell receptor (beta chain) is given with its context. The V end lost 7 bases, the J end lost 7 bases, and 13 bases lay between the germline ends. The CDR3 contains 13 residues. The germline V gene has CDR1 SNHLY and CDR2 FYNNEI. Repertoires were generated with immunoSEQ multiplex PCR, while TCRdb's copy carries only in-frame clones and drops some. The table lists under 75,000 clones, approximately 80% of them singletons. This sample is drawn from a study of blood T cell repertoires in COVID-19. This TCR derives from a man aged 55 to 69 with acute or convalescent COVID-19. The specimen was peripheral blood. V is TRBV2 and J is TRBJ1-4, with D uncertain. DNA of the CDR3: TGTGCCAGCATCGGAGGGTCCAGTGAAAAACTGTTTTTT. This gives the protein CASIGGSSEKLFF. The full variable domain, with the rest looked up from reference TRBV2 and TRBJ1-4, is EPEVTQTPSHQVTQMGQEVILRCVPISNHLYFYWYRQILGQKVEFLVSFYNNEISEKSEIFDDQFSVERPDGSNFTLKIRSTKLEDSAMYFCASIGGSSEKLFFGSGTQLSVL.